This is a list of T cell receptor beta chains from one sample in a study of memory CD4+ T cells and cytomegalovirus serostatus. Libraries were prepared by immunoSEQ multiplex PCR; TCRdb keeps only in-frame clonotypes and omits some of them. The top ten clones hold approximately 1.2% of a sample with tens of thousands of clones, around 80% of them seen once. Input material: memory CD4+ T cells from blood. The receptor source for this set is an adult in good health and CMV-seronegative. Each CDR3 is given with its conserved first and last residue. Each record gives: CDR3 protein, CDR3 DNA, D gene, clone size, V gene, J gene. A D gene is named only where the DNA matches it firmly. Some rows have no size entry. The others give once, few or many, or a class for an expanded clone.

CASSLTGLTSYNEQFF	TGCGCCAGCAGCTTAACGGGACTTACCTCCTACAATGAGCAGTTCTTC	NA	NA	TRBV5-1	TRBJ2-1
CASSLVFGASHQPQHF	TGTGCCAGCAGCTTGGTTTTCGGGGCCTCTCATCAGCCCCAGCATTTT	NA	NA	TRBV5-5	TRBJ1-5
CASSAGLSTDTQYF	TGTGCCAGCAGTGCGGGACTTAGCACAGATACGCAGTATTTT	NA	NA	TRBV6-4	TRBJ2-3
CASSYSAPTSRLNNEQFF	TGTGCCAGCAGTTATTCTGCTCCGACTAGCAGGCTTAACAATGAGCAGTTCTTC	TRBD2	NA	TRBV27	TRBJ2-1
CASSRLAGGLNEQFF	TGTGCCAGTAGTAGGTTAGCGGGAGGCCTCAATGAGCAGTTCTTC	TRBD2	once	TRBV19	TRBJ2-1
CASSIAGGPKATGELFF	TGTGCCAGTAGTATAGCGGGAGGGCCAAAAGCCACCGGGGAGCTGTTTTTT	TRBD2	NA	TRBV19	TRBJ2-2
CASSLSTSSGNTIYF	TGTGCCAGCAGCTTATCGACCAGCTCTGGAAACACCATATATTTT	NA	NA	TRBV7-2	TRBJ1-3
CASSSTGEGDTQYF	TGTGCCAGCAGCTCTACAGGGGAAGGAGATACGCAGTATTTT	TRBD1	NA	TRBV5-4	TRBJ2-3
CASSQRPLAGDPDTQYF	TGTGCCAGCAGCCAAAGACCACTAGCGGGAGACCCAGATACGCAGTATTTT	TRBD2	NA	TRBV5-6	TRBJ2-3
CAISGSGTLNTGELFF	TGTGCCATCAGCGGATCCGGGACACTGAACACCGGGGAGCTGTTTTTT	NA	NA	TRBV10-3	TRBJ2-2
CASSEATGWVAFF	TGTGCCAGCAGTGAAGCGACAGGCTGGGTAGCTTTCTTT	NA	NA	TRBV2	TRBJ1-1
CASSPPPGQNYGYTF	TGTGCCAGCAGCCCCCCACCGGGACAGAACTATGGCTACACCTTC	NA	NA	TRBV21-1	TRBJ1-2
CASSLSRQPQHF	TGTGCCAGCAGCTTAAGCCGCCAGCCCCAGCATTTT	NA	NA	TRBV7-2	TRBJ1-5
CASSLGQQGAAFF	TGTGCCAGCAGCTTAGGACAACAGGGGGCAGCTTTCTTT	TRBD1	NA	TRBV11-1	TRBJ1-1
CASSPPGDEQYF	TGTGCCAGCAGCCCACCCGGTGACGAGCAGTACTTC	NA	NA	TRBV7-2	TRBJ2-7
CASSGTGNGNTIYF	TGTGCCAGCAGTGGGACAGGGAATGGAAACACCATATATTTT	TRBD1	NA	TRBV2	TRBJ1-3
CASSPLLLAGVETQYF	TGTGCCAGCTCACCACTTTTACTAGCGGGAGTGGAGACCCAGTACTTC	TRBD2	NA	TRBV18	TRBJ2-5
CASRELAGGTNEQYF	TGTGCCAGTAGGGAGCTAGCGGGAGGAACTAACGAGCAGTACTTC	TRBD2	NA	TRBV19	TRBJ2-7
CASRKYTEAFF	TGTGCCAGTAGAAAATACACTGAAGCTTTCTTT	NA	NA	TRBV19	TRBJ1-1
CASSEGQVTGELFF	TGTGCCAGCAGTGAAGGGCAGGTGACCGGGGAGCTGTTTTTT	NA	NA	TRBV6-1	TRBJ2-2
CASSLGGAGANVLTF	TGCGCCAGCAGCTTGGGGGGGGCTGGGGCCAACGTCCTGACTTTC	NA	NA	TRBV5-1	TRBJ2-6
CSVDAGGGAGTF	TGCAGCGTTGACGCAGGGGGTGGGGCAGGCACCTTC	TRBD1	once	TRBV29-1	TRBJ1-2
CASSSPREETQYF	TGTGCCAGCAGCTCCCCCAGGGAAGAGACCCAGTACTTC	NA	once	TRBV11-3	TRBJ2-5
CASSLTTSGTDTQYF	TGTGCCAGCAGTCTCACGACTAGCGGAACAGATACGCAGTATTTT	TRBD2	NA	TRBV6-5	TRBJ2-3
CSVGREETQYF	TGCAGTGTAGGGCGGGAAGAGACCCAGTACTTC	NA	NA	TRBV20-1	TRBJ2-5
CATSVGTSTNEKLFF	TGTGCCACCAGCGTGGGGACATCTACTAATGAAAAACTGTTTTTT	NA	NA	TRBV15	TRBJ1-4
CASSYLQTYNEQFF	TGTGCCAGCAGTTACCTACAAACCTACAATGAGCAGTTCTTC	NA	few	TRBV6-5	TRBJ2-1
CASSSTRGTGGSGANVLTF	TGTGCCAGCAGCTCCACCAGAGGGACAGGGGGCTCCGGGGCCAACGTCCTGACTTTC	TRBD1	few	TRBV7-6	TRBJ2-6